This T cell receptor beta chain was sequenced during a study of technical replicates of blood from a handful of donors. Clones were read by immunoSEQ multiplex PCR, and TCRdb kept only the in-frame ones, dropping some. The data hold just over 75,000 clones, with more than 85% observed a single time. The CDR3 extends over 13 amino acids. From germline, CDR1 is SQVTM and CDR2 ANQGSEA. V lost 5 bases to trimming and J lost 1 base; unmatched junction nucleotides: 4. The sequence derives from a human donor in good health. This chain links TRBV29-1 with TRBJ2-7; 8 bases align to TRBD1. The sequencing sample was made of T cells isolated from PBMCs. The CDR3 nucleotides are TGCAGCGTTCCCGGGACAGGATCCTACGAGCAGTACTTC. Translating gives CSVPGTGSYEQYF.